This T cell receptor beta chain originates from a study of T-cell reconstitution after alpha-beta-depleted transplantation in children. This CDR3 is built from 12 residues. Of note for this clonotype: Its cognate antigen is unknown.

Regarding the study as a whole: The origin of high day-60 TCRbeta diversity in some patients lay in surviving recipient T cells and thymic progenitors.

Unique molecular identifiers tagged the TCRbeta library. TCRdb used MiXCR to reprocess the PCR reads, holding one entry per CDR3 protein. The data hold over 200,000 distinct CDR3 sequences, with approximately 11% observed a single time. V gene TRBV21-1 combines with J gene TRBJ2-7; the table's D call, TRBD1, has no DNA check behind it. TRBV21-1 counts as a pseudogene. The sequencing here drew on PBMCs, taken before TCRalphabeta/CD19-depleted stem cell transplant. The receptor comes from a child less than two years old with acute myeloid leukemia, due to receive a stem cell transplant. The CDR3 sequence is CASSSPLYEQYF. DNA of the CDR3: TGTGCCAGCAGCAGCCCCCTTTACGAGCAGTACTTC.